The 27 T cell receptor beta chains in this list originate from one sample, sequenced in a study of cytomegalovirus exposure and HLA in healthy donors. Primers included in the PCR were 60 Vbeta and 13 Jbeta primers. Assay: immunoSEQ multiplex PCR; the TCRdb copy retains only in-frame clones and omits some. The sample lists 130,000 or so clones; over 65% were seen once. The sequencing sample was made of PBMCs. The receptors here all came from a man aged 50-59 years in good health and CMV-seronegative.

This chain connects TRBV10-1 to TRBJ1-3; D remains ambiguous. The germline V gene has CDR1 WNHNN and CDR2 SYGVQD (reference sequence). This CDR3 has 14 amino acids. Between the trimmed V and J ends, which lost 6 bases and 0 bases, there was a span of 9 bases. The DNA for the CDR3 is TGCGCCAGCAGCCCGGGGAGCTCTGGAAACACCATATATTTT. This sequence encodes CASSPGSSGNTIYF.

The chain links TRBV29-1 to TRBJ2-3; 7 nucleotides agree with TRBD1. The CDR3 extends over 11 amino acids. V was clipped by 7 bases and J by 5 bases; unmatched bases: 3. Germline V lookup: CDR1 SQVTM, CDR2 ANQGSEA. CDR3 amino acids: CSGRQGDTQYF. Written as DNA, the CDR3 is TGCAGCGGACGACAGGGAGATACGCAGTATTTT.

V and J are TRBV6-6 and TRBJ2-7; 9 nucleotides align to TRBD2. Germline CDR1 MNHNY, CDR2 SVGAGI (reference sequence). Losses at the gene ends were 7 bases for V and 6 bases for J; bases not matched to a gene: 13. This CDR3 comprises 15 residues. This chain's CDR3 is CASIHPSGNSGEQYF. DNA for the CDR3: TGTGCCAGCATTCACCCTAGCGGGAATTCAGGCGAGCAGTACTTC.

The rearrangement uses TRBV5-1 and TRBJ2-2; D gene ambiguous. V was clipped by 0 bases and J by 0 bases, with 9 bases between them. Germline V gene lookup returns CDR1 SGHRS and CDR2 YFSETQ. The CDR3 sequence is 16 residues long. The CDR3: CASSLGRRSNTGELFF. CDR3 DNA sequence: TGCGCCAGCAGCTTGGGCCGCAGATCGAACACCGGGGAGCTGTTTTTT.

This clone was recorded only once. The chain recombines TRBV27 with TRBJ2-7; a possible D gene is TRBD2 (7 bases). Germline V CDR1 and CDR2: MNHEY, SMNVEV (reference sequence). The CDR3 covers 15 residues. V lost 3 bases and J 0 bases, leaving 12 bases between the germline ends. The CDR3 DNA reads TGTGCCAGCAGTTTCGGGGGGCTAAGCTCCTACGAGCAGTACTTC. Translating gives CASSFGGLSSYEQYF.

This clone was seen only a few times. The chain couples TRBV14 to TRBJ2-5; D gene uncertain. V was shortened by 2 bases and J by 4 bases, with 2 bases between the two germline ends. CDR3 length equals 11 residues. Germline V gene data show CDR1 as SGHDN and CDR2 as FVKESK. In nucleotides, the CDR3 is TGTGCCAGCAGCCAACGAGAGACCCAGTACTTC. Translated: CASSQRETQYF.

The CDR3 coding sequence is TGTGCCAGCAGCTCCGGACAGAACTATGGCTACACCTTC. As protein: CASSSGQNYGYTF. The chain links TRBV7-2 to TRBJ1-2; D is possibly TRBD1 (6 bases). The V end was cut by 4 bases, the J end by 2 bases, with 8 bases between. The CDR3 spans 13 residues. CDR1 SGHTA and CDR2 FQGNSA come from the germline V gene.

This chain uses TRBV4-2 with TRBJ2-1, with 11 positions matching TRBD2. The V gene's germline CDR1 is LGHNA and CDR2 YNFKEQ. Trimming removed 5 bases from V and 5 bases from J; junction bases left unmatched: 5. This CDR3 has 15 residues. CDR3 residues: CASSTTSGDDNEQFF. CDR3 DNA: TGTGCCAGCAGCACGACTAGCGGGGACGACAATGAGCAGTTCTTC.

The chain recombines TRBV5-6 with TRBJ2-7, with a possible D match to TRBD1 (6 bases). This CDR3 spans 14 amino acids. Trimming took 4 bases from V and 6 from J, leaving 17 bases between them. Per germline, CDR1 SGHDT and CDR2 YYEEEE. This CDR3 reads CASSPRAGAGEQYF. The DNA for the CDR3 is TGTGCCAGCAGCCCGAGGGCAGGGGCGGGCGAGCAGTACTTC.

V and J are TRBV7-8 and TRBJ2-7; 12 bases are shared with TRBD2. CDR1 and CDR2 (germline): SGHVS, FQNEAQ. V was clipped by 4 bases and J by 6 bases; unmatched bases: 10. CDR3 length: 16 residues. CDR3 region: CASSSRVASGRVEQYF. In DNA, the CDR3 is TGTGCCAGCAGCTCCCGAGTGGCTAGCGGGAGGGTCGAGCAGTACTTC.

This clone showed up just a few times. The rearrangement uses TRBV6-6 and TRBJ2-5, with D possibly TRBD2 on 6 matching bases. The germline V gene has CDR1 MNHNY and CDR2 SVGAGI (reference sequence). This CDR3 contains 13 residues. V was cut by 6 bases and J by 3 bases, with 11 bases left in between. DNA for the CDR3: TGTGCCAGCAGCAGGCGGGGAGAAGAGACCCAGTACTTC. Its protein is CASSRRGEETQYF.

V gene TRBV18 combines with J gene TRBJ2-7; D unresolved. The CDR3 spans 12 residues. V lost 2 bases to trimming and J lost 3 bases, with 5 bases between them. CDR1 and CDR2 from the germline V gene are KGHSH and LQKENI. CDR3 nucleotide sequence: TGTGCCAGCTCACCAAACAACTACGAGCAGTACTTC. Translating gives CASSPNNYEQYF.

The rearrangement uses TRBV4-3 and TRBJ2-7, with TRBD2 matching 8 bases. The CDR3 sequence is 15 residues long. CDR1 and CDR2 from the germline V gene are LGHNA and YSLEER. Trimming at V came to 0 bases and at J to 2 bases, leaving 3 bases not matched to a gene. CDR3 region: CASSQEIGRAYEQYF. CDR3 nucleotide sequence: TGCGCCAGCAGCCAAGAAATCGGGAGGGCCTACGAGCAGTACTTC.

This chain links TRBV28 with TRBJ1-5, with 9 bases matching TRBD1. Looked up from germline, CDR1 is MDHEN and CDR2 is SYDVKM. The CDR3 consists of 15 residues. Germline trimming cut 6 bases from V and 5 bases from J; bases unmatched to any gene: 8. DNA of the CDR3: TGTGCCAGCAGCCAGGACAGGGGAGTCCATCAGCCCCAGCATTTT. Translation gives CASSQDRGVHQPQHF.

J is TRBJ2-1 and V is TRBV7-2; 7 bases are shared with TRBD2. In germline, CDR1 is SGHTA, CDR2 FQGNSA. The ends lost 2 bases at V and 0 bases at J; junction bases unmatched: 1. This CDR3 contains 15 residues. CDR3: CASSLSGTSYNEQFF. In nucleotides, the CDR3 is TGTGCCAGCAGCTTAAGCGGGACCTCCTACAATGAGCAGTTCTTC.

This clone has a handful of counts. The V gene is TRBV5-4, the J gene TRBJ2-3; a weak D match, TRBD2 (6 bases). CDR3 size: 12 residues. V gave up 2 bases and J gave up 13 bases, with 14 bases separating them. Germline values: CDR1 SGHNT, CDR2 YYREEE (reference sequence). The CDR3 bases are TGTGCCAGCAGCTTTGATGGAGGGTACAAGTATTTT. Protein sequence: CASSFDGGYKYF.

The rearrangement joins TRBV5-6 to TRBJ2-7; 7 bases agree with TRBD1. Per the germline V gene, CDR1 is SGHDT and CDR2 is YYEEEE. V trimming: 4 bases; J trimming: 6 bases; junction bases outside the gene matches: 13. The CDR3 spans 15 residues. The CDR3 is CASSGRDRWWGEQYF. DNA of the CDR3: TGTGCCAGCAGCGGTCGGGACAGATGGTGGGGCGAGCAGTACTTC.

J is TRBJ2-7 and V is TRBV30; 12 bases map to TRBD1. V lost 1 base to trimming and J lost 4 bases; unmatched junction nucleotides: 5. Germline V gene sequence: CDR1 GTSNPN, CDR2 SVGIG (reference sequence). CDR3 length equals 15 residues. CDR3 sequence: CAWSGGTGGGYEQYF. The CDR3 region has the DNA TGTGCCTGGAGTGGCGGGACAGGGGGCGGATACGAGCAGTACTTC.

This sequence joins TRBV29-1 and TRBJ2-1, with D tentatively TRBD2 (5 bases). Germline V CDR1 and CDR2: SQVTM, ANQGSEA. Trimming took off 0 bases at V and 4 bases at J, with 16 bases between the two ends. The CDR3 is made up of 16 amino acids. The CDR3 DNA sequence: TGCAGCGTTGAAGATAAAGCGGTCCCGACTTACAATGAGCAGTTCTTC. The encoded protein is CSVEDKAVPTYNEQFF.

V gene TRBV9 combines with J gene TRBJ2-1; no definite D call. CDR3 length: 16 amino acids. CDR1 and CDR2 from the germline V gene are SGDLS and YYNGEE. With 3 bases removed from V and 0 bases from J, the gap between germline ends came to 13 bases. Here the CDR3 DNA reads TGTGCCAGCAGCGAACCATACTATAGCTCCTACAATGAGCAGTTCTTC. Its translation is CASSEPYYSSYNEQFF. Complete variable domain (other parts from reference TRBV9 and TRBJ2-1): DSGVTQTPKHLITATGQRVTLRCSPRSGDLSVYWYQQSLDQGLQFLIQYYNGEERAKGNILERFSAQQFPDLHSELNLSSLELGDSALYFCASSEPYYSSYNEQFFGPGTRLTVL.

This clone was detected a few times. The V gene is TRBV6-5, the J gene TRBJ2-1, with TRBD1 matching 7 bases. The junction had 4 bases not matched to a gene; V was cut back by 5 bases and J by 0 bases. The CDR3 totals 15 residues. Germline-derived CDR1 and CDR2 are MNHEY and SVGAGI. For the CDR3, the DNA is TGTGCCAGCAGTACCCGACAGGGCTCCTACAATGAGCAGTTCTTC. Translated: CASSTRQGSYNEQFF.

The chain has TRBV28 and TRBJ2-1, with D tentatively TRBD2 (5 bases). The CDR3 contains 14 residues. V was clipped by 10 bases and J by 1 base, with 14 bases between them. Per the germline V gene, CDR1 is MDHEN and CDR2 is SYDVKM. The CDR3 is CATLRGGSYNEQFF. In DNA form, the CDR3 reads TGTGCCACCTTACGCGGAGGTTCCTACAATGAGCAGTTCTTC.

This chain joins TRBV11-3 and TRBJ2-7; maybe TRBD1 (6 bases). The CDR3 consists of 13 residues. Per germline, CDR1 SGHNT and CDR2 YENEEA. Trimming stripped 5 bases from V and 0 bases from J, with 8 bases between. The CDR3 region is CASSEDSSYEQYF. In DNA form, the CDR3 reads TGTGCCAGCAGCGAGGACAGCTCCTACGAGCAGTACTTC.

V gene TRBV6-5 combines with J gene TRBJ2-7; D might be TRBD1 (6 bases). The CDR3 has 15 residues. Trimming removed 4 bases from V and 3 bases from J, with 16 bases in between. Germline V CDR1 and CDR2: MNHEY, SVGAGI. The CDR3 nucleotides are TGTGCCAGCAGTTTCCGGGGTGGGGGCTACTACGAGCAGTACTTC. Translation: CASSFRGGGYYEQYF.

The rearrangement links TRBV11-2 to TRBJ2-2; 12 bases are a match to TRBD2. Germline V lookup: CDR1 SGHAT, CDR2 FQNNGV. Germline trimming cut 3 bases from V and 4 bases from J; bases unmatched to any gene: 3. CDR3 size: 16 residues. The CDR3 DNA follows: TGTGCCAGCAGCTTGACTAGCGGGAGCGGCACCGGGGAGCTGTTTTTT. Residues: CASSLTSGSGTGELFF.

The chain carries TRBV5-1 and TRBJ2-3, with 11 positions matching TRBD2. Germline values: CDR1 SGHRS, CDR2 YFSETQ. The CDR3 loop spans 14 amino acids. With V trimmed by 6 bases and J by 6 bases, 6 bases remained unmatched. CDR3 amino acids: CASNLAGGPDTQYF. The CDR3 DNA reads as TGCGCCAGCAACTTAGCGGGAGGGCCGGATACGCAGTATTTT. The whole variable domain, remainder taken from reference TRBV5-1 and TRBJ2-3, is KAGVTQTPRYLIKTRGQQVTLSCSPISGHRSVSWYQQTPGQGLQFLFEYFSETQRNKGNFPGRFSGRQFSNSRSEMNVSTLELGDSALYLCASNLAGGPDTQYFGPGTRLTVL.

The chain employs TRBV18 and TRBJ1-3, with unresolved D. V was pared by 2 bases and J by 2 bases, with 4 bases between. Germline V lookup: CDR1 KGHSH, CDR2 LQKENI. The CDR3 contains 13 residues. CDR3 sequence reads: CASSPTAGNTIYF. The DNA for the CDR3 is TGTGCCAGCTCACCAACAGCTGGAAACACCATATATTTT.